Below, 28 T cell receptor beta chains from the same sample are listed, as sequenced in a study of cytomegalovirus exposure and HLA in healthy donors. The protocol was immunoSEQ multiplex PCR, while the TCRdb copy is restricted to in-frame clones and leaves out a portion. The sample includes 150,000 or so clones, 80% to 85% of them seen just once. The source material was PBMCs. The receptors here all came from a man aged 25 to 45 in good health and CMV-seropositive.

V is TRBV5-1 and J is TRBJ2-3; TRBD2 matches 7 bases. With 6 bases clipped from V and 6 bases from J, the junction kept 7 bases outside the gene matches. There are 13 residues in the CDR3. The germline gives CDR1 SGHRS, CDR2 YFSETQ. DNA for the CDR3: TGCGCCAGCACATTTGGGAGGGCGGATACGCAGTATTTT. Translation: CASTFGRADTQYF.

The V gene is TRBV30, the J gene TRBJ2-2; 7 bases match TRBD2. V was clipped by 0 bases and J by 0 bases; unmatched bases: 7. Germline V gives CDR1 GTSNPN, CDR2 SVGIG (reference sequence). This CDR3 comprises 17 residues. The CDR3 DNA sequence: TGTGCCTGGAGTGTACGAGGGCGGGGGACGAACACCGGGGAGCTGTTTTTT. Translated: CAWSVRGRGTNTGELFF. Full variable domain (outside the CDR3, taken from reference TRBV30 and TRBJ2-2): SQTIHQWPATLVQPVGSPLSLECTVEGTSNPNLYWYRQAAGRGLQLLFYSVGIGQISSEVPQNLSASRPQDRQFILSSKKLLLSDSGFYLCAWSVRGRGTNTGELFFGEGSRLTVL.

The chain links TRBV27 to TRBJ2-3, with 11 bases lining up with TRBD2. Germline V CDR1 and CDR2: MNHEY, SMNVEV (reference sequence). The CDR3 is 17 amino acids. Germline trimming cut 1 base from V and 7 bases from J; bases unmatched to any gene: 10. CDR3 coding DNA: TGTGCCAGCAGTTTATTCGCTAGCGGGAGGTACGGGCATACGCAGTATTTT. Translation gives CASSLFASGRYGHTQYF.

This chain uses TRBV4-1 with TRBJ1-3, with TRBD1 matching over 7 bases. Germline values: CDR1 MGHRA, CDR2 YSYEKL. Losses at the gene ends were 8 bases for V and 3 bases for J; bases not matched to a gene: 4. The CDR3 has 13 residues. The CDR3 loop is CASSTGYGNTIYF. DNA for the CDR3: TGCGCCAGCTCGACAGGGTATGGAAACACCATATATTTT.

This clone appeared once. The chain joins TRBV11-2 to TRBJ1-5; the D is unclear. CDR1 is SGHAT, CDR2 FQNNGV, per germline. The CDR3 runs to 14 residues. Trimming took off 3 bases at V and 1 base at J, with 7 bases between the two ends. The CDR3 region is CASSFEHSNQPQHF. CDR3 DNA sequence: TGTGCCAGCAGCTTTGAACACAGCAATCAGCCCCAGCATTTT.

The chain carries TRBV30 and TRBJ1-5; D may be TRBD1 (6 bases). This CDR3 has 14 amino acids. Germline V gives CDR1 GTSNPN, CDR2 SVGIG (reference sequence). Trimming cost V 0 bases and J 5 bases, with 11 bases left between them. CDR3 nucleotide sequence: TGTGCCTGGAGTGTAGGGGGTTCCGATCAGCCCCAGCATTTT. Amino acid sequence: CAWSVGGSDQPQHF.

A few counts support this clone. The rearrangement joins TRBV27 to TRBJ1-6; D is perhaps TRBD1 (6 bases). Germline CDR1 reads MNHEY; CDR2 reads SMNVEV (reference sequence). This CDR3 region has 13 residues. Trimming took off 6 bases at V and 9 bases at J, with 12 bases between the two ends. The CDR3 nucleotides are TGTGCCAGCAGATACAGGGAAGGTTCACCCCTCCACTTT. This codes for CASRYREGSPLHF.

The J gene is TRBJ2-6, the V gene TRBV28, with 7 bases aligning to TRBD2. The CDR3 consists of 19 residues. Germline V lookup: CDR1 MDHEN, CDR2 SYDVKM. The V segment lost 2 bases and the J segment 0 bases; nucleotides outside the gene matches: 10. CDR3 sequence: CASSLRIVGGSSGANVLTF. The CDR3 DNA reads as TGTGCCAGCAGTTTACGAATCGTCGGGGGGAGCTCTGGGGCCAACGTCCTGACTTTC.

The chain joins TRBV27 to TRBJ2-7; D is perhaps TRBD2 (5 bases). V was cut by 4 bases and J by 4 bases, with 14 bases left in between. The CDR3 sequence is 14 residues long. Per the germline V gene, CDR1 is MNHEY and CDR2 is SMNVEV (reference sequence). DNA for the CDR3: TGTGCCAGCAGTTCCCTCACTAGAGATTACGAGCAGTACTTC. This sequence encodes CASSSLTRDYEQYF.

This sequence joins TRBV11-3 and TRBJ2-2, with 7 bases matching TRBD1. CDR3 length equals 17 residues. The trim removed 2 bases at V and 0 bases at J, leaving 6 bases unmatched. The germline gives CDR1 SGHNT, CDR2 YENEEA. The chain's CDR3 is CASSLHSGTANTGELFF. CDR3 coding DNA: TGTGCCAGCAGCTTACACTCCGGGACAGCGAACACCGGGGAGCTGTTTTTT.

The chain recombines TRBV7-3 with TRBJ1-5, with a weak D call TRBD1 (5 bases). Germline V lookup: CDR1 SGHTA, CDR2 FQGTGA. The CDR3 has 15 amino acids. Trimming cost V 1 base and J 4 bases, with 11 bases left between them. Written as DNA, the CDR3 is TGTGCCAGCAGCTTAAGGTTCGGACAAAATCAGCCCCAGCATTTT. This codes for CASSLRFGQNQPQHF.

The chain has TRBV7-2 and TRBJ2-7, with D possibly being TRBD2 (6 bases). Germline CDR1 reads SGHTA; CDR2 reads FQGNSA. There are 14 residues in the CDR3. With 7 bases removed from V and 5 bases from J, the gap between germline ends came to 18 bases. The CDR3 DNA sequence: TGTGCCAGCACCCTCGGTTGGGGGACTCACGAGCAGTACTTC. Encoded protein: CASTLGWGTHEQYF.

The CDR3 sequence is CASSPGQGNTEAFF. Written as DNA, the CDR3 is TGTGCCAGCAGTCCTGGACAGGGGAACACTGAAGCTTTCTTT. This chain uses TRBV27 with TRBJ1-1, with TRBD1 matching 8 bases. Trimming took 5 bases from V and 1 from J; bases not matched to a gene: 3. The length of the CDR3 is 14 residues. The germline V gene has CDR1 MNHEY and CDR2 SMNVEV (reference sequence).

V is TRBV7-6 and J is TRBJ2-7; 7 bases fit TRBD2. Unmatched junction bases numbered 5, after V lost 3 bases and J lost 0 bases. This CDR3 spans 15 amino acids. In germline, CDR1 is SGHVS, CDR2 FNYEAQ. The CDR3 sequence is CASSFTSALSYEQYF. The DNA for the CDR3 is TGTGCCAGCAGCTTTACTAGCGCCCTCTCCTACGAGCAGTACTTC.

As for this clone: Other nucleotide sequences from this sample produce the same CDR3. The V call is TRBV7-2, the J call TRBJ1-5, with D possibly TRBD1 on 5 matching bases. The V end lost 4 bases, the J end lost 7 bases, and 11 bases lay between the germline ends. From germline, CDR1 is SGHTA and CDR2 FQGNSA. This CDR3 comprises 13 residues. This CDR3 is CASSSQGGQPQHF. CDR3 sequence (DNA): TGTGCCAGCAGCTCCCAGGGCGGACAGCCCCAGCATTTT.

The chain combines TRBV4-3 with TRBJ2-6; maybe TRBD1 (6 bases). The germline gives CDR1 LGHNA, CDR2 YSLEER. This CDR3 is built from 19 residues. Between the trimmed V and J ends, which lost 0 bases and 2 bases, there was a span of 17 bases. DNA of the CDR3: TGCGCCAGCAGCCAAGATCCAGCAGGGGCCCAACCTGGGGCCAACGTCCTGACTTTC. As protein: CASSQDPAGAQPGANVLTF.

CDR3 protein: CASSFRQGVGETQYF. CDR3 DNA: TGTGCCAGCAGTTTCCGACAGGGGGTTGGGGAGACCCAGTACTTC. The chain carries TRBV27 and TRBJ2-5; 9 nucleotides match TRBD1. CDR1 is MNHEY, CDR2 SMNVEV, per germline (reference sequence). The CDR3 is 15 residues long. The V gene end was trimmed by 3 bases and the J gene end by 5 bases; junction bases not matched to a gene: 7.

The rearrangement uses TRBV27 and TRBJ2-5, with TRBD2 matching over 16 bases. The ends lost 4 bases at V and 4 bases at J; junction bases unmatched: 9. CDR3 length equals 18 residues. Germline CDR1 reads MNHEY; CDR2 reads SMNVEV (reference sequence). The CDR3 DNA follows: TGTGCCAGCAGTTCCGGGACTAGCGGGAGGGCACGAAGAGAGACCCAGTACTTC. This translates into CASSSGTSGRARRETQYF.

V is TRBV28 and J is TRBJ2-7; TRBD1 matches at 7 bases. The CDR3 consists of 14 residues. V was pared by 4 bases and J by 2 bases, with 5 bases of the junction left unmatched. Germline CDR1 MDHEN, CDR2 SYDVKM. CDR3 sequence reads: CASSSPQGTYEQYF. The CDR3 DNA reads as TGTGCCAGCAGTTCCCCACAGGGGACCTACGAGCAGTACTTC.

This chain uses TRBV9 with TRBJ2-2; TRBD2 matches 10 bases. The CDR3 has 15 residues. Unmatched junction bases numbered 5, after V lost 3 bases and J lost 6 bases. In germline, CDR1 is SGDLS, CDR2 YYNGEE. The CDR3 spells CASSGGLATPGELFF. The DNA for the CDR3 is TGTGCCAGCAGCGGGGGACTAGCGACGCCCGGGGAGCTGTTTTTT.

The chain employs TRBV28 and TRBJ2-7; D perhaps matches TRBD1 (6 bases). The germline V gene has CDR1 MDHEN and CDR2 SYDVKM. Trimming shortened V by 5 bases and J by 4 bases, and 12 bases separated the two germline ends. The CDR3 is 13 amino acids. CDR3 DNA sequence: TGTGCCAGCAGTCCCGGACAGTTTTACGAGCAGTACTTC. Protein sequence: CASSPGQFYEQYF. Variable domain in full (rest from reference TRBV28 and TRBJ2-7): DVKVTQSSRYLVKRTGEKVFLECVQDMDHENMFWYRQDPGLGLRLIYFSYDVKMKEKGDIPEGYSVSREKKERFSLILESASTNQTSMYLCASSPGQFYEQYFGPGTRLTVT.

This clone has only one observation. This sequence joins TRBV7-2 and TRBJ1-2, with 7 nucleotides matching TRBD1. J gave up 3 bases and V 5 bases, and 6 bases lay outside the gene matches. CDR1 and CDR2 from the germline V gene are SGHTA and FQGNSA. This CDR3 has 14 amino acids. CDR3 sequence (DNA): TGTGCCAGCAGCGTACAGGGGTCATACTATGGCTACACCTTC. It codes for CASSVQGSYYGYTF.

This clone was detected only once. The V and J genes are TRBV2 and TRBJ1-4, with a weak D call TRBD1 (6 bases). The CDR3 has 15 residues. Germline assignment: CDR1 SNHLY and CDR2 FYNNEI. V was pared by 1 base and J by 7 bases, with 13 bases between. The CDR3 sequence is CASSEGGRGSEKLFF. The CDR3 bases are TGTGCCAGCAGTGAAGGAGGCAGGGGATCTGAAAAACTGTTTTTT.

The V gene is TRBV25-1, the J gene TRBJ1-4, with a possible D match to TRBD1 (5 bases). CDR3 length equals 15 residues. Germline CDR1 and CDR2: MGHDK and SYGVNS. The V gene lost 3 bases and the J gene lost 10 bases, with 18 bases spanning the gap. CDR3 amino acids: CASSDLRVEMGKLFF. CDR3 DNA: TGTGCCAGCAGTGACCTCAGGGTAGAGATGGGAAAACTGTTTTTT.

The table lists this clone with a few counts. This chain connects TRBV12-5 to TRBJ2-5; D unresolved. This CDR3 comprises 11 residues. Germline CDR1 LGHNT, CDR2 FRNRAP. Trimming removed 6 bases at V and 5 bases at J, with 7 bases between. DNA of the CDR3: TGTGCTAGTGGGATCGAGGAGACCCAGTACTTC. Amino acid sequence: CASGIEETQYF.

This clone was observed once. The chain recombines TRBV29-1 with TRBJ2-5; D is unresolved. Trimming stripped 6 bases from V and 7 bases from J, with 12 bases between. Germline V gene lookup returns CDR1 SQVTM and CDR2 ANQGSEA. CDR3 size: 11 residues. The CDR3 loop is CSVPTTRTQYF. The CDR3 bases are TGCAGCGTGCCCACTACCCGGACCCAGTACTTC. Looking up the rest from reference TRBV29-1 and TRBJ2-5 gives the full variable domain: SAVISQKPSRDICQRGTSLTIQCQVDSQVTMMFWYRQQPGQSLTLIATANQGSEATYESGFVIDKFPISRPNLTFSTLTVSNMSPEDSSIYLCSVPTTRTQYFGPGTRLLVL.

The chain combines TRBV7-6 with TRBJ2-3, with TRBD1 as a possible D gene (6 bases). This CDR3 region has 14 residues. V lost 4 bases and J 2 bases, leaving 10 bases between the germline ends. The germline V gene has CDR1 SGHVS and CDR2 FNYEAQ. In DNA form, the CDR3 reads TGTGCCAGCAGCTCCCGGGACACCACAGATACGCAGTATTTT. It translates to CASSSRDTTDTQYF.

In its sample, this clone was seen a few times. J is TRBJ1-4 and V is TRBV19; 7 bases agree with TRBD1. The CDR3 covers 14 residues. Germline values: CDR1 LNHDA, CDR2 SQIVND (reference sequence). The ends lost 5 bases at V and 4 bases at J; junction bases unmatched: 4. The CDR3 reads CASSSGQLNEKLFF. The CDR3 nucleotides are TGTGCCAGTAGTTCGGGACAGCTTAATGAAAAACTGTTTTTT.